The following is a T cell receptor (beta chain) sequence with its context. The record originates from a study of control samples from healthy donors and cancer patients. Sequencing was performed with immunoSEQ multiplex PCR; in TCRdb, only in-frame clones are kept and a portion is missing. Of roughly 130,000 clones in the sample, more than 90% were seen once. V was shortened by 0 bases and J by 4 bases, with 7 bases between the two germline ends. Germline CDR1 and CDR2: LGHNA and YSLEER. This CDR3 comprises 14 residues. The source is a man under 40 in good health. This chain links TRBV4-3 with TRBJ2-1; no firm D call. The sample taken for sequencing was blood. The CDR3 spells CASSQDGNYNEQFF. The CDR3, as DNA: TGCGCCAGCAGCCAAGATGGTAATTACAATGAGCAGTTCTTC.